The 22 T cell receptor beta chains below were found in one sample sequenced in a study of blood T cell repertoires in COVID-19. TCRdb's copy holds only in-frame clones and misses some; the assay was immunoSEQ multiplex PCR. The table has roughly 250,000 clones, about 88% seen once. Sequencing was performed on PBMCs or T cells enriched from blood (not recorded which). The receptors were gathered from a woman in her fifties or sixties who had recovered from COVID-19.

The chain uses TRBV5-1 and TRBJ1-5, with D possibly TRBD1 on 5 matching bases. The V gene lost 3 bases and the J gene lost 2 bases, with 6 bases spanning the gap. The CDR3 has 13 residues. CDR1 is SGHRS, CDR2 YFSETQ, per germline. The CDR3 sequence is CASSWGGNQPQHF. CDR3 DNA sequence: TGCGCCAGCAGCTGGGGGGGCAATCAGCCCCAGCATTTT.

The chain recombines TRBV4-1 with TRBJ2-4; 11 bases match TRBD2. The CDR3 extends over 17 amino acids. V gave up 2 bases and J gave up 5 bases; unmatched junction bases: 8. CDR1 MGHRA and CDR2 YSYEKL come from the germline V gene. The CDR3 region has the DNA TGCGCCAGCAGCCAATCGAGGGTAGCGGGGGGGGAAAACATTCAGTACTTC. It yields the protein CASSQSRVAGGENIQYF.

V gene TRBV27 combines with J gene TRBJ2-1; maybe TRBD1 (5 bases). The CDR3 is made up of 14 amino acids. With 3 bases removed from V and 7 bases from J, the gap between germline ends came to 13 bases. Germline CDR1 MNHEY, CDR2 SMNVEV (reference sequence). As DNA, the CDR3 is TGTGCCAGCAGTTTTGAGGTAAAGGGGAATGAGCAGTTCTTC. Translation gives CASSFEVKGNEQFF.

V is TRBV11-2 and J is TRBJ1-6; D is perhaps TRBD1 (5 bases). The CDR3 runs to 13 residues. V was shortened by 5 bases and J by 7 bases, with 9 bases between the two germline ends. CDR1 and CDR2 (germline): SGHAT, FQNNGV. CDR3 bases: TGTGCCAGCAGCCCCAAGGGGAATTCACCCCTCCACTTT. It translates to CASSPKGNSPLHF. Complete variable domain (other parts from reference TRBV11-2 and TRBJ1-6): EAGVAQSPRYKIIEKRQSVAFWCNPISGHATLYWYQQILGQGPKLLIQFQNNGVVDDSQLPKDRFSAERLKGVDSTLKIQPAKLEDSAVYLCASSPKGNSPLHFGNGTRLTVT.

V is TRBV7-9 and J is TRBJ2-3, with a weak D call TRBD2 (5 bases). Germline V gene sequence: CDR1 SEHNR, CDR2 FQNEAQ (reference sequence). This CDR3 spans 17 amino acids. V was clipped by 0 bases and J by 2 bases, with 15 bases between them. CDR3 bases: TGTGCCAGCAGCTTAGCCGTGGCCGAGGGCCACACAGATACGCAGTATTTT. Encoded protein: CASSLAVAEGHTDTQYF.

J is TRBJ1-1 and V is TRBV2, with TRBD1 as a possible D gene (6 bases). The CDR3 is made up of 11 amino acids. From germline, CDR1 is SNHLY and CDR2 FYNNEI. V was cut by 6 bases and J by 10 bases, with 12 bases left in between. CDR3: CASSAQGGAFF. DNA of the CDR3: TGTGCCAGCAGCGCACAGGGTGGAGCTTTCTTT.

The V gene is TRBV30, the J gene TRBJ1-5, with a possible D match to TRBD1 (5 bases). This CDR3 region has 14 residues. V was pared by 5 bases and J by 5 bases, with 16 bases between. Germline-derived CDR1 and CDR2 are GTSNPN and SVGIG (reference sequence). The CDR3 nucleotides read TGTGCCTGGTCGTTTGCAGGGTGGTATCAGCCCCAGCATTTT. This translates into CAWSFAGWYQPQHF.

V and J are TRBV30 and TRBJ2-7; 12 bases align to TRBD2. With 3 bases clipped from V and 2 bases from J, the junction kept 2 bases outside the gene matches. CDR3 length equals 14 residues. The germline gives CDR1 GTSNPN, CDR2 SVGIG (reference sequence). The CDR3: CAWRGLAGPYEQYF. DNA of the CDR3: TGTGCCTGGAGAGGACTAGCGGGACCCTACGAGCAGTACTTC.

This chain connects TRBV5-4 to TRBJ1-4; 10 bases are shared with TRBD1. The CDR3 consists of 16 residues. With V trimmed by 5 bases and J by 8 bases, 12 bases remained unmatched. Germline V gene lookup returns CDR1 SGHNT and CDR2 YYREEE (reference sequence). In DNA, the CDR3 is TGTGCCAGCAGTCCCGGTGGTGTGACAGGGGGCGAAAAACTGTTTTTT. This translates into CASSPGGVTGGEKLFF.

The chain recombines TRBV5-1 with TRBJ2-5; TRBD2 aligns across 8 bases. CDR1 is SGHRS and CDR2 is YFSETQ in the germline V gene. The trim removed 5 bases at V and 0 bases at J, leaving 12 bases unmatched. The CDR3 is 17 amino acids. The CDR3 region is CASRTSTSGSYQETQYF. The CDR3 DNA is TGCGCCAGCAGGACCTCTACTAGCGGTTCGTACCAAGAGACCCAGTACTTC.

The rearrangement uses TRBV7-2 and TRBJ1-2, with TRBD1 matching 8 bases. V trimming: 2 bases; J trimming: 5 bases; junction bases outside the gene matches: 7. This CDR3 is 15 amino acids long. The V gene's germline CDR1 is SGHTA and CDR2 FQGNSA. The CDR3 is CASSLPDREGYGYTF. The CDR3 nucleotides read TGTGCCAGCAGCTTACCGGACAGGGAAGGTTATGGCTACACCTTC.

Regarding this clone: The junction differs from germline at one of its ends, possibly a read error. The chain employs TRBV7-7 and TRBJ1-4; 10 bases are a match to TRBD1. The CDR3 covers 13 residues. Per germline, CDR1 SSHAT and CDR2 FNYEAQ (reference sequence). CDR3 coding DNA: TGTGCTAGCAACGGACAGGGGGTTGAAAAACTGTTTTTT. Protein product: CASNGQGVEKLFF.

This chain uses TRBV7-3 with TRBJ1-4, with a tentative D call TRBD1 (5 bases). This CDR3 region has 13 residues. The V end lost 3 bases, the J end lost 5 bases, and 7 bases lay between the germline ends. Germline V gives CDR1 SGHTA, CDR2 FQGTGA. CDR3 sequence: CASSLGPNEKLFF. In nucleotides, the CDR3 is TGTGCCAGCAGCTTGGGGCCGAATGAAAAACTGTTTTTT.

The chain links TRBV2 to TRBJ2-5; D ambiguous. There are 11 residues in the CDR3. Trimming shortened V by 4 bases and J by 5 bases, and 5 bases separated the two germline ends. In germline, CDR1 is SNHLY, CDR2 FYNNEI. CDR3 sequence (DNA): TGTGCCAGCAGTGCCGTGGAGACCCAGTACTTC. Translated, it gives CASSAVETQYF.

The CDR3 protein is CASRTGLNSPLHF. CDR3 DNA: TGTGCCAGCAGAACAGGGTTGAATTCACCCCTCCACTTT. The chain employs TRBV2 and TRBJ1-6, with D possibly being TRBD1 (6 bases). Trimming pared 6 bases from V and 7 bases from J, leaving 10 bases between. CDR3 length: 13 amino acids. The germline gives CDR1 SNHLY, CDR2 FYNNEI.

This sequence joins TRBV27 and TRBJ2-7; 12 positions match TRBD2. V lost 5 bases to trimming and J lost 7 bases; unmatched junction nucleotides: 3. CDR3 size: 13 residues. CDR1 and CDR2 (germline): MNHEY, SMNVEV (reference sequence). CDR3 nucleotides: TGTGCCAGCAGTCCAACTAGCGGGAGGGAGCAGTACTTC. The encoded protein is CASSPTSGREQYF.

This clone was picked up one time. The chain employs TRBV14 and TRBJ1-2; a weak D match, TRBD1 (6 bases). Germline-derived CDR1 and CDR2 are SGHDN and FVKESK. V was shortened by 1 base and J by 8 bases, with 11 bases between the two germline ends. The length of the CDR3 is 13 residues. CDR3 bases: TGTGCCAGCAGCCAAGTACAGGGAGGGGGCTACACCTTC. Its translation: CASSQVQGGGYTF.

The chain has TRBV5-1 and TRBJ1-4; D is unclear. Trimming took off 4 bases at V and 7 bases at J, with 20 bases between the two ends. CDR1 is SGHRS and CDR2 is YFSETQ in the germline V gene. This CDR3 contains 16 residues. CDR3 DNA: TGCGCCAGCAGCAACGCACGGGCGAGGGCGACTGAAAAACTGTTTTTT. This codes for CASSNARARATEKLFF.

There are a few counts of this clone. CDR3: CAIRDYDQLEAFF. CDR3 nucleotides: TGTGCCATCAGGGACTACGACCAACTAGAAGCTTTCTTT. The chain carries TRBV10-3 and TRBJ1-1; the D is unclear. CDR1 is ENHRY and CDR2 is SYGVKD in the germline V gene. The CDR3 spans 13 residues. V dropped 6 bases and J dropped 8 bases, with 16 bases sitting between them.

Written as DNA, the CDR3 is TGTGCCAGCTCAACGGACAGCGCGAACACCGGGGAGCTGTTTTTT. It specifies CASSTDSANTGELFF. The chain joins TRBV18 to TRBJ2-2; possibly TRBD1 for D (6 bases). Germline lookup yields CDR1 KGHSH and CDR2 LQKENI. The V and J ends lost 5 bases and 0 bases respectively, with 10 bases between them. This CDR3 is 15 amino acids long. Drawing the rest from reference TRBV18 and TRBJ2-2, the complete variable domain is NAGVMQNPRHLVRRRGQEARLRCSPMKGHSHVYWYRQLPEEGLKFMVYLQKENIIDESGMPKERFSAEFPKEGPSILRIQQVVRGDSAAYFCASSTDSANTGELFFGEGSRLTVL.

The chain joins TRBV7-9 to TRBJ1-2; D call uncertain. Germline CDR1 SEHNR, CDR2 FQNEAQ (reference sequence). V dropped 10 bases and J dropped 4 bases, with 13 bases sitting between them. This CDR3 region has 12 residues. This CDR3 is CATPGSTYGYTF. The CDR3 bases are TGTGCCACCCCTGGGAGCACCTATGGCTACACCTTC.

CDR3 nucleotides: TGTGCCAGCTCACCATTTCCTGGGGACACCTATAATTCACCCCTCCACTTT. It yields the protein CASSPFPGDTYNSPLHF. The chain joins TRBV18 to TRBJ1-6; D perhaps matches TRBD1 (6 bases). Germline loops: CDR1 KGHSH, CDR2 LQKENI. The V and J ends lost 2 bases and 2 bases respectively, with 13 bases between them. This CDR3 is 17 amino acids long. Drawing the rest from reference TRBV18 and TRBJ1-6, the complete variable domain is NAGVMQNPRHLVRRRGQEARLRCSPMKGHSHVYWYRQLPEEGLKFMVYLQKENIIDESGMPKERFSAEFPKEGPSILRIQQVVRGDSAAYFCASSPFPGDTYNSPLHFGNGTRLTVT.